This T cell receptor beta chain emerged from a study of blood T cell repertoires in COVID-19. Looking at the study overall: Nucleic acid was either cDNA or gDNA, and it came from T cells, B-cell-depleted T cells, or PBMCs.

The V segment lost 4 bases and the J segment 2 bases; nucleotides outside the gene matches: 9. CDR3 length: 16 amino acids. CDR1 and CDR2 (germline): LGHDT, YNNKEL (reference sequence). Here immunoSEQ multiplex PCR was the method, and the copy in TCRdb shows in-frame clones only, minus some. The sample records around 140,000 clones, 88% being singletons. The sample comprised peripheral blood. The J gene is TRBJ2-5, the V gene TRBV3-1 (or the pseudogene TRBV3-2); 8 bases are a match to TRBD1. This clonotype was obtained from a man between 65 and 85 years old with acute or convalescent COVID-19. CDR3 nucleotides: TGTGCCAGCAGCCCTGGACAGGGTTCCTTTCAAGAGACCCAGTACTTC. This sequence encodes CASSPGQGSFQETQYF.